A selection of T cell receptor beta chains follows, all from one sample in a study of T cells after posttransplantation cyclophosphamide. Sequencing was performed with immunoSEQ multiplex PCR; in TCRdb, only in-frame clones are kept and a portion is missing. The sample has about 22,000 clones; 86% are singletons. The sample consisted of PBMCs, taken after allogeneic stem cell transplant with posttransplant cyclophosphamide. These receptors came from a female patient between 30 and 40 years old who received an allogeneic stem cell transplant from an unrelated donor, was CMV-positive, and had no GVHD. Some T cells could come from the graft donor. Both conserved end residues are part of each CDR3. The D gene is left open where the match is weak. Where a row states a size, it is once, few, many or the class of an expanded clone; other rows omit it.

CDR3,DNA,D,J,V,size
CASSSIQGLAYGYTF,TGTGCCAGCAGTTCCATACAGGGATTGGCCTATGGCTACACCTTC,.,TRBJ1-2,TRBV6-5,.
CASSLRFTGQGTREQYF,TGTGCCAGCAGCTTACGGTTTACTGGACAGGGGACACGGGAGCAGTACTTC,TRBD1,TRBJ2-7,TRBV7-9,.
CASSGQGTNYGYTF,TGTGCCAGCAGCGGACAGGGGACTAACTATGGCTACACCTTC,TRBD1,TRBJ1-2,TRBV6-1,.
CASSLSSRSVYEQYF,TGCGCCAGCAGCTTGTCCTCTAGGTCGGTCTACGAGCAGTACTTC,.,TRBJ2-7,TRBV5-1,.
CASSPRLAGGNYYEQYF,TGCGCCAGCAGCCCCAGACTAGCGGGGGGGAATTATTACGAGCAGTACTTC,TRBD2,TRBJ2-7,TRBV5-1,.
CASSSEGVSNSPLHF,TGTGCCAGCAGTTCCGAGGGGGTCTCTAATTCACCCCTCCACTTT,.,TRBJ1-6,TRBV6-1,.
CASSLGQFYNSPLHF,TGCGCCAGCAGTCTAGGACAGTTCTATAATTCACCCCTCCACTTT,.,TRBJ1-6,TRBV2,once
CAWTLRTENSPLHF,TGTGCCTGGACCCTTCGGACAGAGAATTCACCCCTCCACTTT,.,TRBJ1-6,TRBV30,.
CASSLRGGAGLYNEQFF,TGTGCCAGCAGCTTAAGGGGGGGCGCAGGACTTTACAATGAGCAGTTCTTC,.,TRBJ2-1,TRBV7-3,.
CAISDDRSYEQYF,TGTGCCATCAGTGACGACAGAAGCTACGAGCAGTACTTC,.,TRBJ2-7,TRBV10-3,.
CASSPGSGLAGGSSYEQYF,TGCGCCAGCAGCCCCGGTTCGGGACTAGCGGGGGGGAGCTCCTACGAGCAGTACTTC,TRBD2,TRBJ2-7,TRBV5-1,.
CASSKAGTERNLNSPLHF,TGTGCCAGCAGCAAAGCGGGTACAGAAAGGAATTTAAATTCACCCCTCCACTTT,.,TRBJ1-6,TRBV21-1,.
CASIASPGRGENSPLHF,TGTGCCAGCATAGCTTCCCCAGGACGGGGAGAGAATTCACCCCTCCACTTT,.,TRBJ1-6,TRBV21-1,.
CATSGQGWGQPQHF,TGTGCCACCAGCGGACAGGGGTGGGGTCAGCCCCAGCATTTT,TRBD1,TRBJ1-5,TRBV15,.
CASSPQLAGTLTDTQYF,TGTGCCAGCAGCCCGCAACTAGCGGGGACCCTCACAGATACGCAGTATTTT,TRBD2,TRBJ2-3,TRBV7-9,.
CASSSGALYEQYF,TGTGCCAGCAGCTCAGGGGCTTTGTACGAGCAGTACTTC,.,TRBJ2-7,TRBV11-2,.
CASSGHRGGQGRSPLHF,TGTGCCAGCAGCGGCCATCGCGGGGGACAGGGACGTTCACCCCTCCACTTT,TRBD1,TRBJ1-6,TRBV7-8,.
CASSIHRDRDPSPNTEAFF,TGTGCCAGTAGTATACACCGGGACAGGGATCCTTCTCCGAACACTGAAGCTTTCTTT,TRBD1,TRBJ1-1,TRBV19,.
CASSRGRYNEQFF,TGTGCCAGCTCCCGTGGGCGCTACAATGAGCAGTTCTTC,.,TRBJ2-1,TRBV15,.
CASNPTGPLGEQYF,TGTGCCAGCAACCCGACAGGACCTCTTGGTGAGCAGTACTTC,.,TRBJ2-7,TRBV28,once
CATSSRDRGREEQFF,TGTGCCACCAGCAGCCGGGACAGGGGGCGGGAGGAGCAGTTCTTC,TRBD1,TRBJ2-1,TRBV15,.
CASSLEKAGGHGYTF,TGTGCCAGCAGCTTGGAGAAGGCAGGGGGGCATGGCTACACCTTC,TRBD1,TRBJ1-2,TRBV5-6,once
CASSEPTGAPTYGYTF,TGTGCCAGCAGTGAACCCACAGGCGCCCCCACCTATGGCTACACCTTC,.,TRBJ1-2,TRBV28,once
CASSPAGGPETQYF,TGTGCCAGCTCACCGGCGGGGGGGCCGGAGACCCAGTACTTC,TRBD2,TRBJ2-5,TRBV18,.
CSVEDLKSGGRELFF,TGCAGCGTTGAAGATCTTAAGTCAGGGGGAAGGGAGCTGTTTTTT,TRBD1,TRBJ2-2,TRBV29-1,.
CASSLEGIPNTEAFF,TGTGCCAGCAGCTTAGAGGGGATCCCAAACACTGAAGCTTTCTTT,.,TRBJ1-1,TRBV7-2,.
CASSLEAGVLYGYTF,TGCGCCAGCAGCTTGGAGGCAGGGGTTCTGTACGGCTACACCTTC,.,TRBJ1-2,TRBV5-1,.
CASSLERGAHNEQFF,TGTGCCAGCAGCTTAGAGCGGGGGGCCCACAATGAGCAGTTCTTC,TRBD2,TRBJ2-1,TRBV7-2,.
CASNSGSSSYNEQFF,TGTGCCAGCAATAGCGGCAGCAGCTCCTACAATGAGCAGTTCTTC,.,TRBJ2-1,TRBV9,.
CASSADTTNEKLFF,TGTGCCAGCAGCGCGGACACTACTAATGAAAAACTGTTTTTT,.,TRBJ1-4,TRBV13,.
CASSLSGSGSPLHF,TGTGCCAGCAGTTTGTCTGGGTCGGGTTCACCCCTCCACTTT,.,TRBJ1-6,TRBV28,.
CASSLGGVRDEQFF,TGTGCCAGCAGCTTAGGGGGGGTGAGGGATGAGCAGTTCTTC,.,TRBJ2-1,TRBV11-2,.
CASSLDRGQGRYEQYF,TGTGCCAGCAGCTTAGACCGGGGACAGGGGCGTTACGAGCAGTACTTC,TRBD1,TRBJ2-7,TRBV7-9,.
CASSLDPGTGTYEQYF,TGCGCCAGCAGCTTGGATCCCGGGACAGGGACGTACGAGCAGTACTTC,TRBD1,TRBJ2-7,TRBV5-1,.
CASSIGRAEAFF,TGTGCCAGTAGTATTGGCAGGGCTGAAGCTTTCTTT,.,TRBJ1-1,TRBV19,.
CASSIEGARSNQPQHF,TGTGCCAGTAGTATAGAGGGCGCCCGGAGCAATCAGCCCCAGCATTTT,.,TRBJ1-5,TRBV19,.
CASRLGGAGGRTDTQYF,TGCGCCAGCAGACTGGGGGGGGCAGGGGGCCGCACAGATACGCAGTATTTT,.,TRBJ2-3,TRBV4-3,.
CASSLGLWRTGELFF,TGTGCCAGCAGCTTGGGGCTTTGGAGGACCGGGGAGCTGTTTTTT,.,TRBJ2-2,TRBV5-4,.
CASSVVGGAVGSYEQYF,TGCGCCAGCAGTGTCGTCGGGGGGGCCGTCGGCTCCTACGAGCAGTACTTC,TRBD2,TRBJ2-7,TRBV10-2,.
CASSSFSRQAYEQYF,TGTGCCAGCAGCTCTTTTTCAAGACAGGCTTACGAGCAGTACTTC,.,TRBJ2-7,TRBV5-4,.
CASTKRGARVEQYF,TGTGCCAGCACGAAGCGGGGGGCCCGGGTTGAGCAGTACTTC,TRBD2,TRBJ2-7,TRBV6-5,.
CASSLRTANEQYF,TGTGCCAGCAGCCTAAGGACAGCAAACGAGCAGTACTTC,.,TRBJ2-7,TRBV7-2,.
CAWSGRGSTGYEQYF,TGTGCCTGGAGTGGCAGGGGCTCGACAGGTTACGAGCAGTACTTC,.,TRBJ2-7,TRBV30,.
CASSQDRLGDYNEQFF,TGTGCCAGCAGCCAAGACAGGTTAGGGGACTACAATGAGCAGTTCTTC,.,TRBJ2-1,TRBV14,.
CASSVAGVSYNSPLHF,TGTGCCAGCAGCGTAGCGGGGGTCTCCTATAATTCACCCCTCCACTTT,.,TRBJ1-6,TRBV9,.
CASSVDPGLAFDEQFF,TGTGCCAGCAGCGTAGATCCGGGACTCGCCTTTGACGAGCAGTTCTTC,.,TRBJ2-1,TRBV9,.
CASSRTVGDTEAFF,TGTGCCAGCAGCAGGACAGTTGGGGACACTGAAGCTTTCTTT,.,TRBJ1-1,TRBV9,once
CASSSKTRKPSYPQDTQYF,TGTGCCAGCAGCTCCAAGACTAGAAAGCCCTCCTATCCACAAGATACGCAGTATTTT,.,TRBJ2-3,TRBV13,.
CSVESQRGAGGEQYF,TGCAGCGTTGAGAGCCAGCGGGGGGCCGGTGGTGAGCAGTACTTC,TRBD2,TRBJ2-7,TRBV29-1,.
CASSIQGANTEAFF,TGTGCCAGTAGTATTCAGGGGGCAAACACTGAAGCTTTCTTT,TRBD1,TRBJ1-1,TRBV19,.
CASSQPRGGEETQYF,TGTGCCAGCAGCCAACCTCGGGGGGGGGAAGAGACCCAGTACTTC,TRBD2,TRBJ2-5,TRBV28,.
CAGAGSAKNIQYF,TGTGCCGGGGCGGGGAGCGCCAAAAACATTCAGTACTTC,.,TRBJ2-4,TRBV7-9,.
CASSPGAGLARYNEQFF,TGTGCCAGCAGCCCCGGCGCGGGACTAGCGAGGTACAATGAGCAGTTCTTC,TRBD2,TRBJ2-1,TRBV7-9,.
CASSLRTGYTGELFF,TGTGCCAGCAGCTTAAGGACAGGGTACACCGGGGAGCTGTTTTTT,TRBD1,TRBJ2-2,TRBV11-2,.